The sequence of this TCR beta chain was determined in a study of blood T cell repertoires in COVID-19. Assay: immunoSEQ multiplex PCR; the TCRdb copy retains only in-frame clones and omits some. The repertoire holds about 76,000 clones, with 65% to 90% as singletons. The CDR3 length is 12 residues. The germline gives CDR1 MNHEY, CDR2 SMNVEV (reference sequence). The ends were cut back, 5 bases at V and 4 bases at J, with 6 bases in the middle. The V gene is TRBV27, the J gene TRBJ1-5, with D unresolved. This clonotype originated in a human donor in a cohort sampled during active COVID-19. Sequencing input: peripheral blood. CDR3 DNA sequence: TGTGCCAGCAGTACATCAAATCAGCCCCAGCATTTT. Its translation is CASSTSNQPQHF.